Listed here is a single TCR beta chain. The table came from immunoSEQ multiplex PCR; TCRdb's copy has only in-frame clones and leaves some out. The sample lists some 71,000 clones; 90% were seen once. These data come from a study of control samples from healthy donors and cancer patients. This CDR3 contains 11 residues. Trimming left V 5 bases short and J 6 bases short, with 11 bases between. Germline V CDR1 and CDR2: DFQATT, SNEGSKA (reference sequence). What was sequenced was PBMCs. This TCR was recovered from a woman aged 50 to 60 with colorectal cancer. The V call is TRBV20-1, the J call TRBJ2-7; maybe TRBD1 (6 bases). The CDR3 nucleotides are TGCAGTGCTGAACAGGGCTCCGAGCAGTACTTC. It yields the protein CSAEQGSEQYF.